This entry concerns a single T cell receptor beta chain. The antigen is unknown. A single record per CDR3 protein comes from TCRdb applying MiXCR to the reads. Here the sample spans about 350,000 distinct CDR3 sequences, roughly a third being singletons. The entry originates in a study of T cell repertoires in cytomegalovirus infection. Study as a whole: Selection of CMV epitopes for the study included recently identified HLA-C-restricted and well-studied HLA-B-restricted ones. Public TCR beta signatures indicated both CMV infection and matching HLA type. Study results and caveats: HLA-C-restricted TCR beta clonotypes specific for CMV led the ex vivo response. Cumulated frequencies of public TCR beta families served to identify carriers of CMV plus the relevant HLA.

The CDR3 contains 14 residues. V gave up 1 base and J gave up 5 bases, with 10 bases separating them. The germline gives CDR1 SGHTA, CDR2 FQGNSA. The receptor was isolated from a human donor in good health (CMV status not recorded). Some clones in this sample may be carry-over from other donors' samples. The sample consisted of cultured PBMCs, taken from culture after CMV antigen stimulation. The chain recombines TRBV7-2 with TRBJ2-3, with D possibly being TRBD1 (5 bases). The CDR3 loop is CASSLGAGIDTQYF. As DNA, the CDR3 is TGTGCCAGCAGCTTAGGGGCAGGGATAGATACGCAGTATTTT.